Included here is one T cell receptor (beta chain) sequence, with context. Antigen specificity is unknown. Germline trimming cut 6 bases from V and 7 bases from J; bases unmatched to any gene: 10. This CDR3 has 13 residues. Per the germline V gene, CDR1 is DFQATT and CDR2 is SNEGSKA (reference sequence). The sample originates from a study of CD8+CD57+ T cells in acquired aplastic anemia. General study findings and limits: Almost 30 CD8+ CDR3 sequences occurred in both the patients and the controls.

Genomic DNA provided the template from which TCR beta VDJ and CDR3 profiles were obtained. TCRdb re-called the reads through MiXCR, storing one row per CDR3 protein. Of about 130,000 distinct CDR3 sequences listed, around 50% are singletons. What was sequenced was sorted CD4+, CD8+, or CD8+CD57+ T cells (not recorded which) from PBMCs. The TCR sequence derives from a human donor in good health, serving as a control. V gene TRBV20-1 combines with J gene TRBJ1-2; TRBD1 aligns across 8 bases. CDR3 DNA: TGCAGTGCCCGTAGGACAGGGTTATCTGGCTACACCTTC. It specifies CSARRTGLSGYTF.